This entry describes one TCR beta chain. Germline V gene data show CDR1 as MNHEY and CDR2 as SVGAGI. There are 11 residues in the CDR3. V dropped 2 bases and J dropped 9 bases, with 7 bases sitting between them. These data come from a study of blood T cell repertoires in COVID-19. The repertoire was sequenced with immunoSEQ multiplex PCR; TCRdb's copy has only in-frame clones and lacks some. In the table there are tens of thousands of clones, more than 80% of which are singletons. The chain joins TRBV6-5 to TRBJ1-1; D is ambiguous. This clonotype was sampled from a man aged 25 to 40 with acute or convalescent COVID-19. The sample consisted of peripheral blood. As DNA, the CDR3 is TGTGCCAGCAGTTACGGGCCGAAAGCTTTCTTT. Translated, it gives CASSYGPKAFF.